This entry lists 32 T cell receptor beta chains sequenced from one sample in a study of blood T cell repertoires in COVID-19. Sequencing used immunoSEQ multiplex PCR; TCRdb keeps in-frame clones, though not all of them. Of about 190,000 clones in the sample, 90% were seen once. The material sequenced was peripheral blood. Receptor source: a man in his fifties or sixties with acute or convalescent COVID-19.

The V gene is TRBV7-8, the J gene TRBJ2-5; D gene uncertain. The germline gives CDR1 SGHVS, CDR2 FQNEAQ. With 1 base removed from V and 3 bases from J, the gap between germline ends came to 9 bases. This CDR3 is 14 amino acids long. The DNA for the CDR3 is TGTGCCAGCAGCTTAGGGGCAGCTGAAGAGACCCAGTACTTC. Translating gives CASSLGAAEETQYF.

The chain uses TRBV7-6 and TRBJ1-6, with 7 positions matching TRBD1. Germline CDR1 is SGHVS and CDR2 is FNYEAQ. The CDR3 runs 18 residues. Germline trimming cut 0 bases from V and 7 bases from J; bases unmatched to any gene: 12. CDR3 in amino acids: CASSLAPTTGTANSPLHF. The CDR3 nucleotides read TGTGCCAGCAGCTTAGCCCCAACTACCGGGACAGCCAATTCACCCCTCCACTTT.

The chain uses TRBV30 and TRBJ1-2; D ambiguous. The length of the CDR3 is 11 residues. The germline V gene has CDR1 GTSNPN and CDR2 SVGIG (reference sequence). Trimming removed 5 bases at V and 1 base at J, with 5 bases between. CDR3 DNA sequence: TGTGCCTGGTATCGTAACTATGGCTACACCTTC. Amino acid sequence: CAWYRNYGYTF.

V usage is TRBV7-3 and J usage is TRBJ2-2, with D possibly being TRBD1 (6 bases). CDR1 and CDR2 (germline): SGHTA, FQGTGA. V lost 5 bases and J lost 4, with 11 bases in between. CDR3 length equals 14 residues. CDR3 in amino acids: CASSPQQGTGELFF. The CDR3 DNA reads as TGTGCCAGCAGCCCGCAACAGGGCACCGGGGAGCTGTTTTTT.

The chain recombines TRBV7-8 with TRBJ2-5; 10 positions agree with TRBD2. V shed 5 bases, J shed 3 bases, and the junction held 3 bases outside the gene matches. The CDR3 sequence is 14 residues long. Germline CDR1 reads SGHVS; CDR2 reads FQNEAQ. The CDR3 DNA sequence: TGTGCCAGCAGCCCAGCGGGGGGGAAAGAGACCCAGTACTTC. As protein: CASSPAGGKETQYF.

The gene calls are TRBV15 and TRBJ1-1; D unresolved. V shed 4 bases and J shed 2 bases, with 8 bases lying between them. CDR3 size: 13 residues. CDR1 is LNHNV and CDR2 is YYDKDF in the germline V gene (reference sequence). Written as DNA, the CDR3 is TGTGCCACCAGCAACCAGGCTAACACTGAAGCTTTCTTT. This encodes CATSNQANTEAFF.

This rearrangement joins TRBV6-5 to TRBJ1-2; no firm D call. The CDR3 length is 15 residues. The ends were cut back, 1 base at V and 2 bases at J, with 11 bases in the middle. Germline V gene data show CDR1 as MNHEY and CDR2 as SVGAGI. CDR3 protein: CASSYLSQSNYGYTF. The CDR3 DNA sequence: TGTGCCAGCAGTTACTTATCACAGTCGAACTATGGCTACACCTTC.

The chain joins TRBV18 to TRBJ2-1; TRBD2 matches at 13 bases. Germline V CDR1 and CDR2: KGHSH, LQKENI. CDR3 length: 16 amino acids. J lost 7 bases, V lost 6 bases, and 9 bases had no gene match. The CDR3 loop reads CASSPGLAGVINEQFF. Written as DNA, the CDR3 is TGTGCCAGCTCCCCCGGACTAGCGGGGGTGATAAATGAGCAGTTCTTC. Using reference TRBV18 and TRBJ2-1 for the parts outside the CDR3, the full variable domain is NAGVMQNPRHLVRRRGQEARLRCSPMKGHSHVYWYRQLPEEGLKFMVYLQKENIIDESGMPKERFSAEFPKEGPSILRIQQVVRGDSAAYFCASSPGLAGVINEQFFGPGTRLTVL.

The chain is built from TRBV7-9 and TRBJ1-4; 10 nucleotides agree with TRBD1. The junction had 5 bases not matched to a gene; V was cut back by 5 bases and J by 8 bases. Germline assignment: CDR1 SEHNR and CDR2 FQNEAQ (reference sequence). The CDR3 is 14 amino acids. CDR3 sequence reads: CASSHGTGEEKLFF. CDR3 coding DNA: TGTGCCAGCAGCCACGGGACAGGGGAAGAAAAACTGTTTTTT.

J is TRBJ2-2 and V is TRBV5-1, with TRBD1 as a possible D gene (5 bases). CDR1 is SGHRS and CDR2 is YFSETQ in the germline V gene. The CDR3 loop spans 15 amino acids. V gave up 4 bases and J gave up 4 bases, with 14 bases separating them. The CDR3 sequence: CASSPDPRVTGELFF. In DNA, the CDR3 is TGCGCCAGCAGCCCGGACCCCAGGGTCACCGGGGAGCTGTTTTTT.

V is TRBV25-1 and J is TRBJ1-2; a weak D match, TRBD1 (6 bases). The CDR3 extends over 15 amino acids. The V gene's germline CDR1 is MGHDK and CDR2 SYGVNS. V lost 3 bases, J lost 6 bases, and 17 bases lay in between. CDR3 nucleotide sequence: TGTGCCAGCAGTGAGCTACAGGGAGGGGGGGATGGCTACACCTTC. It codes for CASSELQGGGDGYTF.

This clone was detected only once. This sequence joins TRBV5-1 and TRBJ2-5; D unclear. V gave up 1 base and J gave up 6 bases, with 16 bases separating them. This CDR3 comprises 15 residues. Germline values: CDR1 SGHRS, CDR2 YFSETQ. In DNA, the CDR3 is TGCGCCAGCAGCTTGTCCATGGCGGCTTTCCAGACCCAGTACTTC. This sequence encodes CASSLSMAAFQTQYF.

This clone appeared once. This chain connects TRBV2 to TRBJ1-2; 8 bases line up with TRBD1. The CDR3 has 16 residues. Trimming removed 2 bases from V and 0 bases from J; junction bases left unmatched: 5. CDR1 is SNHLY and CDR2 is FYNNEI in the germline V gene. CDR3 sequence: CASSEFGQGANYGYTF. The CDR3, as DNA: TGTGCCAGCAGTGAATTCGGACAGGGAGCTAACTATGGCTACACCTTC.

The CDR3: CAITGGFGEKLFF. The CDR3 DNA follows: TGTGCCATCACAGGGGGCTTTGGTGAAAAACTGTTTTTT. The chain carries TRBV10-3 and TRBJ1-4, with 8 bases that match TRBD1. V lost 7 bases, J lost 7 bases, and 5 bases stayed unmatched. This CDR3 is 13 amino acids long. Germline lookup yields CDR1 ENHRY and CDR2 SYGVKD.

The chain has TRBV29-1 and TRBJ2-2, with a tentative D call TRBD2 (6 bases). CDR1 and CDR2 (germline): SQVTM, ANQGSEA. This CDR3 is 13 amino acids long. V was pared by 6 bases and J by 5 bases, with 13 bases between. CDR3: CSVGPGETGELFF. The CDR3 DNA follows: TGCAGCGTGGGGCCGGGGGAAACCGGGGAGCTGTTTTTT.

This chain uses TRBV28 with TRBJ2-1; 7 bases line up with TRBD1. Unmatched junction bases numbered 13, after V lost 10 bases and J lost 7 bases. This CDR3 has 14 residues. Germline values: CDR1 MDHEN, CDR2 SYDVKM. Here the CDR3 reads CATRAGGEGNEQFF. CDR3 in DNA: TGTGCCACCAGGGCAGGGGGTGAGGGTAATGAGCAGTTCTTC.

This clone has only a few counts. This sequence joins TRBV28 and TRBJ2-5; 7 bases are a match to TRBD2. The CDR3 totals 16 residues. Trimming took 5 bases from V and 0 from J; bases not matched to a gene: 9. Germline V gives CDR1 MDHEN, CDR2 SYDVKM. The CDR3: CASSLPEREDQETQYF. Written as DNA, the CDR3 is TGTGCCAGCAGTCTGCCCGAGCGGGAAGACCAAGAGACCCAGTACTTC.

This clone was counted once. The chain combines TRBV3-1 (or the pseudogene TRBV3-2) with TRBJ1-2; perhaps TRBD1 as D (5 bases). Trimming left V 4 bases short and J 3 bases short, with 12 bases between. CDR1 LGHDT and CDR2 YNNKEL come from the germline V gene (reference sequence). The CDR3 is 14 residues long. DNA for the CDR3: TGTGCCAGCAGCCTCGGCCGGGGGGACTATGGCTACACCTTC. This translates into CASSLGRGDYGYTF.

The genes are TRBV5-4 and TRBJ2-1; 9 nucleotides agree with TRBD2. Trimming took 1 base from V and 5 from J; bases not matched to a gene: 4. Germline V gene data show CDR1 as SGHNT and CDR2 as YYREEE (reference sequence). The CDR3 extends over 15 amino acids. In DNA form, the CDR3 reads TGTGCCAGCAGCTTGAGGCTAGCGGGGAACAATGAGCAGTTCTTC. Amino acids: CASSLRLAGNNEQFF.

The rearrangement uses TRBV19 and TRBJ1-6, with D perhaps matching TRBD1 (5 bases). Germline V gene lookup returns CDR1 LNHDA and CDR2 SQIVND (reference sequence). The V and J ends lost 5 bases and 6 bases respectively, with 11 bases between them. The CDR3 is 14 residues long. The CDR3 coding sequence is TGTGCCAGTAGTTTGGGACTGATTAATTCACCCCTCCACTTT. Translation gives CASSLGLINSPLHF.

The chain links TRBV28 to TRBJ1-5, with 7 bases fitting TRBD1. Germline V gene sequence: CDR1 MDHEN, CDR2 SYDVKM. This CDR3 is 13 amino acids long. The trim removed 9 bases at V and 6 bases at J, leaving 8 bases unmatched. CDR3 region: CASYRGDSQPQHF. Written as DNA, the CDR3 is TGTGCCAGTTACAGGGGCGATAGTCAGCCCCAGCATTTT.

The sample holds one count of this clone. The gene calls are TRBV14 and TRBJ2-3, with TRBD2 matching over 10 bases. Trimming removed 4 bases from V and 5 bases from J; junction bases left unmatched: 6. Germline CDR1 and CDR2: SGHDN and FVKESK. CDR3 length: 15 amino acids. DNA of the CDR3: TGTGCCAGCAGCCGAAGCGGGGGGGTCCGAGATACGCAGTATTTT. Translated, it gives CASSRSGGVRDTQYF.

This chain connects TRBV3-1 (or the pseudogene TRBV3-2) to TRBJ1-5; tentatively, D is TRBD1 (5 bases). The germline V gene encodes CDR1 LGHDT and CDR2 YNNKEL (reference sequence). Deletions cut 2 bases from V and 6 bases from J, with 11 bases between. This CDR3 has 14 amino acids. The CDR3 sequence is CASSQRSGSQPQHF. Written as DNA, the CDR3 is TGTGCCAGCAGCCAACGTTCAGGGTCTCAGCCCCAGCATTTT.

This chain links TRBV18 with TRBJ1-5, with D perhaps TRBD1 (5 bases). Germline V gene lookup returns CDR1 KGHSH and CDR2 LQKENI. With 1 base removed from V and 3 bases from J, the gap between germline ends came to 7 bases. The CDR3 totals 14 residues. DNA of the CDR3: TGTGCCAGCTCACCACAAGGGGTCAATCAGCCCCAGCATTTT. It translates to CASSPQGVNQPQHF.

Notes on this clone: Other DNA sequences in this specimen translate into the identical CDR3. CDR3 sequence reads: CSASSGFEQYV. CDR3 sequence (DNA): TGCAGTGCAAGCTCAGGGTTCGAGCAGTACGTC. The chain uses TRBV20-1 and TRBJ2-7, with D maybe TRBD1 (5 bases). Trimming removed 6 bases from V and 6 bases from J, with 12 bases in between. The germline V gene encodes CDR1 DFQATT and CDR2 SNEGSKA (reference sequence). The CDR3 has 11 residues.

Comments on this clone: This CDR3 is also generated by other DNA sequences in the sample. The chain employs TRBV12-3 or TRBV12-4 and TRBJ1-2; no clear D. Trimming shortened V by 1 base and J by 4 bases, and 7 bases separated the two germline ends. The CDR3 is 13 residues long. The CDR3 bases are TGTGCCAGCAGTTTAGGAGGGTTCTATGGCTACACCTTC. Its translation: CASSLGGFYGYTF.

The J gene is TRBJ2-5, the V gene TRBV18; the D gene is possibly TRBD1 (5 bases). V lost 3 bases and J lost 5, with 13 bases in between. The CDR3 sequence is 14 residues long. In germline, CDR1 is KGHSH, CDR2 LQKENI. CDR3 amino acids: CASSPVGVGETQYF. The DNA for the CDR3 is TGTGCCAGCTCACCGGTAGGGGTAGGGGAGACCCAGTACTTC.

The chain recombines TRBV7-3 with TRBJ2-1; D unresolved. The germline V and J ends were trimmed by 4 bases and 2 bases, with 18 bases remaining between them. The CDR3 consists of 17 residues. Germline V gene sequence: CDR1 SGHTA, CDR2 FQGTGA. The CDR3 region is CASSSRPRDATYNEQFF. In nucleotides, the CDR3 is TGTGCCAGCAGCTCCAGGCCCCGCGATGCTACCTACAATGAGCAGTTCTTC.

The gene calls are TRBV7-3 and TRBJ2-3; D is possibly TRBD1 (5 bases). Germline assignment: CDR1 SGHTA and CDR2 FQGTGA. Trimming pared 0 bases from V and 2 bases from J, leaving 15 bases between. CDR3 length equals 17 residues. The CDR3 DNA reads as TGTGCCAGCAGCTTAACTCGGCGCCAGGGTCCCACAGATACGCAGTATTTT. Translated: CASSLTRRQGPTDTQYF. Variable domain in full (rest from reference TRBV7-3 and TRBJ2-3): GAGVSQTPSNKVTEKGKYVELRCDPISGHTALYWYRQSLGQGPEFLIYFQGTGAADDSGLPNDRFFAVRPEGSVSTLKIQRTERGDSAVYLCASSLTRRQGPTDTQYFGPGTRLTVL.

This chain links TRBV20-1 with TRBJ2-5; 8 bases fit TRBD2. Looked up from germline, CDR1 is DFQATT and CDR2 is SNEGSKA (reference sequence). This CDR3 has 12 residues. Trimming cost V 3 bases and J 4 bases; bases outside gene matches: 1. CDR3 sequence reads: CSASSGIETQYF. CDR3 bases: TGCAGTGCTAGTAGCGGGATAGAGACCCAGTACTTC.

The chain joins TRBV19 to TRBJ2-2; 10 bases match TRBD2. The CDR3 runs to 16 residues. Germline V gives CDR1 LNHDA, CDR2 SQIVND (reference sequence). J lost 1 base, V lost 2 bases, and 1 base had no gene match. CDR3 sequence (DNA): TGTGCCAGTAGTATAAGGACTAGCGGGAACACCGGGGAGCTGTTTTTT. Protein sequence: CASSIRTSGNTGELFF.

The rearrangement uses TRBV29-1 and TRBJ2-7, with D maybe TRBD2 (5 bases). The CDR3 has 14 residues. V was trimmed by 4 bases and J by 0 bases, leaving 13 bases between them. Looked up from germline, CDR1 is SQVTM and CDR2 is ANQGSEA. The CDR3 here is CSVGPAASSYEQYF. For the CDR3, the DNA is TGCAGCGTTGGACCAGCGGCGAGCTCCTACGAGCAGTACTTC.